This TCR beta chain derives from a study of neurological immune-mediated disorders. The study's findings and limits: When the repertoires were sorted by phylogenetic grouping, those of 18 of 34 multiple sclerosis patients ended up in one related-CDR3 cluster, a possible signature.

This clonotype was detected many times. Antigen specificity is unknown. TCRdb passed the 5' RACE reads through MiXCR, listing each CDR3 protein once. The sample shows tens of thousands of distinct CDR3 sequences, about 2.5% of them seen only once. A total of 2 million PBMCs stored at -80 degrees C provided the unsorted libraries. CDR3 size: 15 residues. Germline loops: CDR1 SGHTA, CDR2 FQGNSA. V gave up 5 bases and J gave up 4 bases; unmatched junction bases: 4. This TCR was recovered from a man aged 45 to 65 with multiple sclerosis. Sequenced material: PBMCs. This rearrangement joins TRBV7-2 to TRBJ2-1, with 11 positions matching TRBD1. The CDR3 is CASSRGQGEYNEQFF. CDR3 sequence (DNA): TGTGCCAGCAGCCGGGGACAGGGGGAATACAATGAGCAGTTCTTC.